The clone carrying this T cell receptor beta chain was seen more than once but under ten times. Its target is not known. Germline lookup yields CDR1 SGHDT and CDR2 YYEEEE. This CDR3 region has 13 residues. Trimming removed 6 bases at V and 8 bases at J, with 14 bases between. This sample is drawn from a study of T cells in Graves' hyperthyroidism and ophthalmopathy. Study-level points and caveats: Ophthalmopathy and stable hyperthyroidism were told apart by a 13 V-J model. Most clonotypes that expanded in the thyroid above 0.001 also showed up in blood.

Template material for amplifying TCR beta CDR3 regions consisted of RNA transcripts. HTBI primers were used for first-round RT-PCR of the TCR CDR3. TCRdb processed the multiplex PCR reads anew with MiXCR; each CDR3 protein has one entry. This repertoire shows 480,000 or so distinct CDR3 sequences, approximately 48% found once; its top ten account for around two fifths. The source is an adult woman with Graves' disease, either hyperthyroidism or ophthalmopathy (not recorded which). Sequencing was carried out using peripheral blood or thyroid tissue (not recorded which). V usage is TRBV5-6 and J usage is TRBJ1-4; D may be TRBD1 (5 bases). The CDR3 bases are TGTGCCAGCACCCCTTGGGGGGTCGAAAAACTGTTTTTT. Its translation is CASTPWGVEKLFF.